A single sample is the source of the 14 T cell receptor beta chains below, sequenced in a study of T cell responses to AZD1222 COVID-19 vaccine. The assay was immunoSEQ multiplex PCR, and TCRdb's table has in-frame clones only and misses some. The sample has roughly 80,000 clones; approximately 86% are singletons. This specimen was peripheral blood, taken on day 0 of MenACWY control vaccination. Receptors originate from an adult in good health.

V gene TRBV9 combines with J gene TRBJ2-1, with 9 positions matching TRBD2. The V gene's germline CDR1 is SGDLS and CDR2 YYNGEE. The CDR3 has 17 residues. J was trimmed by 0 bases and V by 0 bases; bases with no gene match: 4. This CDR3 is CASSVGNSGSSYNEQFF. The CDR3 DNA reads as TGTGCCAGCAGCGTAGGTAATAGCGGGAGCTCCTACAATGAGCAGTTCTTC.

Only one count was recorded for this clone. V usage is TRBV3-1 (or the pseudogene TRBV3-2) and J usage is TRBJ1-1; tentative D call: TRBD1 (5 bases). Germline CDR1 and CDR2: LGHDT and YNNKEL (reference sequence). V was clipped by 1 base and J by 3 bases, with 15 bases between them. The CDR3 runs 16 residues. The CDR3 sequence: CASSQGGTRAYTEAFF. As DNA, the CDR3 is TGTGCCAGCAGCCAAGGGGGGACCCGGGCCTACACTGAAGCTTTCTTT.

The gene calls are TRBV16 and TRBJ1-1; no firm D call. CDR3 size: 15 residues. The V gene lost 0 bases and the J gene lost 4 bases, with 12 bases spanning the gap. Germline CDR1 and CDR2: KGHSY and FQNENV. The chain's CDR3 is CASSQSGVRSTEAFF. CDR3 nucleotide sequence: TGTGCCAGCAGCCAATCTGGGGTTCGGTCCACTGAAGCTTTCTTT.

This clone was seen just once. The chain links TRBV5-1 to TRBJ1-6, with D uncertain. The CDR3 is 14 amino acids. Germline CDR1 and CDR2: SGHRS and YFSETQ. Trimming took 0 bases from V and 7 from J, leaving 8 bases between them. CDR3 sequence: CASSLERINSPLHF. CDR3 coding DNA: TGCGCCAGCAGCTTGGAACGGATCAATTCACCCCTCCACTTT.

This rearrangement joins TRBV4-1 to TRBJ2-7, with TRBD2 matching over 7 bases. The germline V gene has CDR1 MGHRA and CDR2 YSYEKL. CDR3 length: 15 amino acids. The V gene end was trimmed by 3 bases and the J gene end by 2 bases; junction bases not matched to a gene: 7. The CDR3 DNA reads as TGCGCCAGCAGCCAGAGGGGAGGGATTACCTACGAGCAGTACTTC. This translates into CASSQRGGITYEQYF.

As regards this clone: Other nucleotide sequences from this sample produce the same CDR3. The chain combines TRBV19 with TRBJ2-7; D perhaps matches TRBD1 (5 bases). Germline CDR1 reads LNHDA; CDR2 reads SQIVND (reference sequence). This CDR3 is 13 amino acids long. With 5 bases removed from V and 2 bases from J, the gap between germline ends came to 10 bases. The CDR3 region has the DNA TGTGCCAGTAGTCGTGGGGCAACCTACGAGCAGTACTTC. Its protein product is CASSRGATYEQYF.

The V call is TRBV12-3 or TRBV12-4, the J call TRBJ1-2; D call uncertain. This CDR3 has 12 amino acids. V was clipped by 7 bases and J by 8 bases, with 14 bases between them. CDR3 sequence reads: CASKEGLEGYTF. Written as DNA, the CDR3 is TGTGCCAGCAAGGAGGGCTTGGAGGGCTACACCTTC.

Regarding this clone: The junction departs from germline at one end; a sequencing error may be responsible. CDR3 DNA sequence: TGTGCTAGCAGCCCCCGGACAGGGTCTGGAAACACCATATATTTT. Translating gives CASSPRTGSGNTIYF. This chain links TRBV7-7 with TRBJ1-3; TRBD1 matches 8 bases. This CDR3 has 15 amino acids. CDR1 and CDR2 (germline): SSHAT, FNYEAQ (reference sequence).

CDR3 sequence: CASSLGTSFDNEQFF. CDR3 in DNA: TGTGCCAGCAGCCTCGGGACTAGTTTCGACAATGAGCAGTTCTTC. The chain carries TRBV3-1 (or the pseudogene TRBV3-2) and TRBJ2-1; 8 nucleotides match TRBD2. From germline, CDR1 is LGHDT and CDR2 YNNKEL (reference sequence). The trim removed 4 bases at V and 5 bases at J, leaving 7 bases unmatched. This CDR3 spans 15 amino acids.

The rearrangement joins TRBV2 to TRBJ2-5; D is perhaps TRBD1 or TRBD2 (7 bases each). This CDR3 region has 15 residues. Trimming took off 6 bases at V and 1 base at J, with 15 bases between the two ends. CDR1 is SNHLY and CDR2 is FYNNEI in the germline V gene. The chain's CDR3 is CASRYRGGFQETQYF. The DNA of the CDR3 is TGTGCCAGCAGATACAGGGGAGGGTTCCAAGAGACCCAGTACTTC.

CDR3 nucleotides: TGCGCCAGCAGCCAAGATCCCCTAGCGGGGGGCCAAGAGACCCAGTACTTC. Translating gives CASSQDPLAGGQETQYF. The V call is TRBV4-3, the J call TRBJ2-5, with TRBD2 matching over 11 bases. CDR1 is LGHNA, CDR2 YSLEER, per germline. The V and J ends lost 0 bases and 1 base, in that order; junction bases with no gene match: 4. This CDR3 is 17 amino acids long.

J is TRBJ1-1 and V is TRBV23-1, with 7 bases aligning to TRBD1. TRBV23-1 is given ORF status, its function remaining uncertain. V shed 0 bases and J 2 bases; nucleotides not matched to a gene: 0. The CDR3 totals 14 residues. This CDR3 reads CASSQSGGNTEAFF. The CDR3 DNA reads TGCGCCAGCAGTCAATCAGGGGGCAACACTGAAGCTTTCTTT.

V is TRBV7-2 and J is TRBJ1-4; 9 bases agree with TRBD1. V shed 0 bases, J shed 7 bases, and the junction held 6 bases outside the gene matches. Germline V gene data show CDR1 as SGHTA and CDR2 as FQGNSA. The CDR3 is made up of 16 amino acids. In DNA, the CDR3 is TGTGCCAGCAGCTTAGCTGGCACAGGGGGCAGTGAAAAACTGTTTTTT. Amino acids: CASSLAGTGGSEKLFF.

The rearrangement uses TRBV5-4 and TRBJ1-2, with TRBD1 matching 11 bases. The CDR3 contains 14 residues. The germline gives CDR1 SGHNT, CDR2 YYREEE (reference sequence). V dropped 4 bases and J dropped 4; count of bases not matched to a gene: 3. The CDR3 spells CASSADRGLYGYTF. The DNA for the CDR3 is TGTGCCAGCAGCGCGGACAGGGGGCTCTATGGCTACACCTTC.